This entry concerns a single T cell receptor beta chain. Assay: immunoSEQ multiplex PCR; the TCRdb copy retains only in-frame clones and omits some. The sample records about 320,000 clones, about 87% being singletons. This entry comes from a study of blood T cell repertoires in COVID-19. The CDR3 has 15 amino acids. In germline, CDR1 is SGHTA, CDR2 FQGTGA. V lost 5 bases, J lost 3 bases, and 6 bases stayed unmatched. The origin of this receptor is a man between 25 and 39 years old who had recovered from COVID-19. The V and J genes are TRBV7-3 and TRBJ2-3; 9 positions agree with TRBD2. Sequencing input: PBMCs or T cells enriched from blood (not recorded which). The CDR3 is CASSPSGGTTDTQYF. CDR3 DNA: TGTGCCAGCAGCCCGAGCGGGGGGACGACAGATACGCAGTATTTT.